One sample yielded the 7 T cell receptor beta chains listed below, sequenced in a study of T-cell reconstitution after alpha-beta-depleted transplantation in children. Unique molecular identifiers featured in how the TCRbeta library was prepared. Via MiXCR, TCRdb re-called the PCR reads, giving one row per CDR3 protein. The sample carries under 750,000 distinct CDR3 sequences, roughly 23% recorded once. The sample in question was PBMCs, mostly from graft donor cells, obtained 360 days after TCRalphabeta/CD19-depleted stem cell transplant. These receptors all come from a boy less than two years old who had a stem cell transplant for acute myeloid leukemia, so the T cells may come from the graft donor.

J is TRBJ2-5 and V is TRBV6-1; D ambiguous. This CDR3 spans 12 amino acids. Germline CDR1 reads MNHNS; CDR2 reads SASEGT. Trimming pared 6 bases from V and 2 bases from J, leaving 7 bases between. DNA of the CDR3: TGTGCCAGCAGGACACTACAAGAGACCCAGTACTTC. Amino acids: CASRTLQETQYF.

The rearrangement links TRBV5-1 to TRBJ2-5, with D possibly matching TRBD1 (6 bases). With 4 bases removed from V and 4 bases from J, the gap between germline ends came to 17 bases. This CDR3 has 15 amino acids. Germline V CDR1 and CDR2: SGHRS, YFSETQ. The CDR3 region is CASSKLLPRGETQYF. CDR3 bases: TGCGCCAGCAGCAAACTCCTCCCCAGGGGAGAGACCCAGTACTTC.

This clonotype appeared a few times. This chain joins TRBV11-2 and TRBJ2-4; D possibly corresponds to TRBD1 (6 bases). The ends were cut back, 5 bases at V and 14 bases at J, with 25 bases in the middle. This CDR3 contains 15 residues. Germline V lookup: CDR1 SGHAT, CDR2 FQNNGV. Here the CDR3 reads CASSPSDSQFLLEYF. CDR3 sequence (DNA): TGTGCCAGCAGCCCGTCGGACAGTCAGTTCCTGTTAGAGTACTTC.

At least ten counts were recorded for this clonotype. The chain combines TRBV5-4 with TRBJ2-5; TRBD1 matches at 8 bases. Trimming removed 0 bases from V and 4 bases from J; junction bases left unmatched: 11. This CDR3 has 17 residues. Per germline, CDR1 SGHNT and CDR2 YYREEE (reference sequence). CDR3 sequence: CASSLARTGGGGETQYF. The CDR3 coding sequence is TGTGCCAGCAGCTTGGCACGAACAGGGGGAGGAGGAGAGACCCAGTACTTC.

The V call is TRBV15, the J call TRBJ2-1; D is ambiguous. V was clipped by 6 bases and J by 10 bases, with 16 bases between them. CDR1 is LNHNV and CDR2 is YYDKDF in the germline V gene (reference sequence). This CDR3 region has 13 residues. The CDR3 bases are TGTGCCACCAGAGATCTAGGCCCTCGGGAGCAGTTCTTC. Translation gives CATRDLGPREQFF.

J is TRBJ2-5 and V is TRBV7-9; weak D call: TRBD2 (7 bases). The V gene's germline CDR1 is SEHNR and CDR2 FQNEAQ (reference sequence). The CDR3 is made up of 17 amino acids. Trimming took 0 bases from V and 1 from J, leaving 15 bases between them. The CDR3 loop reads CASSLAMRGGLQETQYF. The CDR3 DNA sequence: TGTGCCAGCAGCTTAGCGATGAGGGGGGGCCTCCAAGAGACCCAGTACTTC.

The V gene is TRBV30, the J gene TRBJ1-1; 10 positions agree with TRBD1. Trimming at V came to 3 bases and at J to 3 bases, leaving 1 base not matched to a gene. The CDR3 is made up of 13 amino acids. CDR1 is GTSNPN, CDR2 SVGIG, per germline (reference sequence). CDR3 bases: TGTGCCTGGAGGGGACAGGGGTACACTGAAGCTTTCTTT. Protein: CAWRGQGYTEAFF.